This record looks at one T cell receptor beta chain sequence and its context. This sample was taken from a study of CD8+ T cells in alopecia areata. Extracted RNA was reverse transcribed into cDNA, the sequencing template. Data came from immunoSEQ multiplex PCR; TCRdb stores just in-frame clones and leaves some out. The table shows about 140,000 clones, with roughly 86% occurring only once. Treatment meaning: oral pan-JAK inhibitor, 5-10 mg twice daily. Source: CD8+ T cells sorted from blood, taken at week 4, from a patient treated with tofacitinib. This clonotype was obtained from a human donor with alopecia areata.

CDR3 in amino acids: CASSFPGMRGYGYTF. For the CDR3, the DNA is TGTGCCAGCAGCTTTCCTGGAATGCGTGGTTATGGCTACACCTTC. The chain links TRBV7-2 to TRBJ1-2; no firm D call. The CDR3 extends over 15 amino acids. Germline assignment: CDR1 SGHTA and CDR2 FQGNSA. V was cut by 3 bases and J by 5 bases, with 16 bases left in between.